This TCR beta chain was retrieved from a study of identical twins. General observations from the study: Excess sharing by twins proved weaker in beta out-of-frame sequences.

TCRdb itself ran the 5' RACE reads through MiXCR, one entry per CDR3 protein. The table records roughly 480,000 distinct CDR3 sequences, approximately 24% of them present only once. V lost 0 bases and J lost 8, with 17 bases in between. Germline V gene data show CDR1 as GTSNPN and CDR2 as SVGIG (reference sequence). CDR3 size: 15 residues. On this clonotype itself: Its antigen is unknown.

These records were also assigned to another study, of T cells expressing NK-cell markers. This second study says: Within the sequenced cohort of eight donors, seven exhibited HCMV seropositivity and one was seronegative.

The TCR comes from a woman aged 18-29 years in good health. The gene calls are TRBV30 and TRBJ2-1, with D tentatively TRBD2 (5 bases). The sequenced sample consisted of CD4+ T cells sorted from blood. In DNA, the CDR3 is TGTGCCTGGAGTGTACTCGCCAGCGGCGGCGATGAGCAGTTCTTC. Residues: CAWSVLASGGDEQFF.